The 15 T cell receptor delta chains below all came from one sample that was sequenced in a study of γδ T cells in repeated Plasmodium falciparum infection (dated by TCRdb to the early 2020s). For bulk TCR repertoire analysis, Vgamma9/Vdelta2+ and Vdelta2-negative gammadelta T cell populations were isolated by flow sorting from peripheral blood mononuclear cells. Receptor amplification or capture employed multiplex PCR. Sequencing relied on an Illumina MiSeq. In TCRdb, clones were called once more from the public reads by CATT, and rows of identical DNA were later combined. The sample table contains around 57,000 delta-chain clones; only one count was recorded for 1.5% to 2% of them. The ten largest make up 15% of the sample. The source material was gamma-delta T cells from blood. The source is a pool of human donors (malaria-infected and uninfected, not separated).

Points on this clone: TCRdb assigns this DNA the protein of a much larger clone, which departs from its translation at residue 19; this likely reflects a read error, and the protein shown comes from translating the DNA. The CDR3 spells CALGRSKIPAFLRGIGGGADKLIF. For the CDR3, the DNA is TGTGCTCTTGGCCGATCAAAGATTCCTGCCTTCCTTCGGGGGATAGGAGGGGGCGCCGATAAACTCATCTTT. The chain combines TRDV1 with TRDJ1; D perhaps matches TRDD3 (8 bases). The J gene, left out of TCRdb, was set here by checking the DNA against germline. The CDR3 loop spans 24 amino acids. CDR1 is TSWWSYY and CDR2 is QGS in the germline V gene. The V end lost 6 bases, the J end lost 3 bases, and 44 bases lay between the germline ends.

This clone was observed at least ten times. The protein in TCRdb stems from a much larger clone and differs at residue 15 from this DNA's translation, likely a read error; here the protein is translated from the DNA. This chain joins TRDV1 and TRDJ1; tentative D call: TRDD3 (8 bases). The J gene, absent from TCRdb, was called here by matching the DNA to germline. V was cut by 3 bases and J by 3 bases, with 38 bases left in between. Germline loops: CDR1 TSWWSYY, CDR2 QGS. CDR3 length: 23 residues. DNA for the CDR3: TGTGCTCTTGGGGACTTAGGCCTTCCTGGGCCCCCTGGGGGACACAGGAGGGCCGATAAACTCATCTTT. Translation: CALGDLGLPGPPGGHRRADKLIF.

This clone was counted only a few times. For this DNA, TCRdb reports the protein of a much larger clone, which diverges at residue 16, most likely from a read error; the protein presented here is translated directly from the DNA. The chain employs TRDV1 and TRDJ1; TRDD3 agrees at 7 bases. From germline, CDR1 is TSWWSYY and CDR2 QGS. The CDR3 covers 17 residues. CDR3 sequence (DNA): TGTGCTCTTGGGGATGCCCGACTGGGGATCCATACCGATAAACTCACCTTT. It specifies CALGDARLGIHTDKLTF.

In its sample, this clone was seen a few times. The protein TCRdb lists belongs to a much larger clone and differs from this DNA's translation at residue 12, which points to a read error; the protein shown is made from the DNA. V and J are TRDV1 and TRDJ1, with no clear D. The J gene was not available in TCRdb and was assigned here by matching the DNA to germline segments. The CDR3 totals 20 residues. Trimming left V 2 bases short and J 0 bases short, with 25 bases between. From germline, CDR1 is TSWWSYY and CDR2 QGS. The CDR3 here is CALGETHLFISYAYTDKLIF. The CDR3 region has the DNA TGTGCTCTTGGGGAAACCCACCTATTTATCTCGTATGCGTACACCGATAAACTCATCTTT.

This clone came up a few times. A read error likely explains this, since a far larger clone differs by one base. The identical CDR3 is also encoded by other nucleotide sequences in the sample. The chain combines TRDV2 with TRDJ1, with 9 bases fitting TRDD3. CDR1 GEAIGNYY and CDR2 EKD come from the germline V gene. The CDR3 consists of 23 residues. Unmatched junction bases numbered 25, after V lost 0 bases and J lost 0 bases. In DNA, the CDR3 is TGTGCCTGTGACACCGAGTTCTCCAAACTAGGGGATACGCGCCAAACGTACACCGATAAACTCATCTTT. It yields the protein CACDTEFSKLGDTRQTYTDKLIF.

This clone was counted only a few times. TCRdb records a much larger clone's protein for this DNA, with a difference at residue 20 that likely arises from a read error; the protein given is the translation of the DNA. The CDR3 sequence is CALGVPSYGIWGIRPGVKLTF. Here the CDR3 DNA reads TGTGCTCTTGGGGTTCCTTCCTACGGGATATGGGGGATACGCCCAGGGGTTAAACTCACCTTT. The chain employs TRDV1 and TRDJ1; TRDD3 agrees at 11 bases. Germline loops: CDR1 TSWWSYY, CDR2 QGS. There are 21 residues in the CDR3.

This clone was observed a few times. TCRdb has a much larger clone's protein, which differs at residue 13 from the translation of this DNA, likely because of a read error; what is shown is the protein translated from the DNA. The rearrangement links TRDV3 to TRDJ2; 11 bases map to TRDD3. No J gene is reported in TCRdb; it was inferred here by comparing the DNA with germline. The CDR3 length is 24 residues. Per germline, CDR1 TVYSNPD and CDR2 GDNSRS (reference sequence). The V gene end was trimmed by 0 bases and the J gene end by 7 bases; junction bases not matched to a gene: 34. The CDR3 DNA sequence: TGTGCCTTTAGATTCTACCGGAACTACGAGGGAATTCACTGGGGGATAGTGGTTAGAGCACAACTCTTCTTT. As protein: CAFRFYRNYEGIHWGIVVRAQLFF. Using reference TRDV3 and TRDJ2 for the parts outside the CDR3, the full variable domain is CDKVTQSSPDQTVASGSEVVLLCTYDTVYSNPDLFWYRIRPDYSFQFVFYGDNSRSEGADFTQGRFSVKHILTQKAFHLVISPVRTEDSATYYCAFRFYRNYEGIHWGIVVRAQLFFGKGTQLIVEP.

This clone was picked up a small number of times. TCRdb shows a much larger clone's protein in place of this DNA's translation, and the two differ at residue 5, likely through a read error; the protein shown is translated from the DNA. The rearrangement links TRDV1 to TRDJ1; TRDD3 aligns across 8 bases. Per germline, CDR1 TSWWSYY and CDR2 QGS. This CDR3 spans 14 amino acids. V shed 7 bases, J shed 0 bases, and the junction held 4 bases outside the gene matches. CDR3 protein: CALALGGYTDKLIF. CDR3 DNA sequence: TGTGCTCTTGCGCTTGGGGGATACACCGATAAACTCATCTTT.

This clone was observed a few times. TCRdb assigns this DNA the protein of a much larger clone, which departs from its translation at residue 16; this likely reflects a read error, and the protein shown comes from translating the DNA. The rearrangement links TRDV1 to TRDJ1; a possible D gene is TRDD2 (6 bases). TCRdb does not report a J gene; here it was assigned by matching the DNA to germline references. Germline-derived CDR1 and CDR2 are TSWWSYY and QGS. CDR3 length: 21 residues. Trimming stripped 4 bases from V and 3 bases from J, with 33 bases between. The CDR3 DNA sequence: TGTGCTCTTGGGGGCGGTCCTACGGGGCGGTGTCCACCTAACTACGCCGATAAACTCATCTTT. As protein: CALGGGPTGRCPPNYADKLIF.

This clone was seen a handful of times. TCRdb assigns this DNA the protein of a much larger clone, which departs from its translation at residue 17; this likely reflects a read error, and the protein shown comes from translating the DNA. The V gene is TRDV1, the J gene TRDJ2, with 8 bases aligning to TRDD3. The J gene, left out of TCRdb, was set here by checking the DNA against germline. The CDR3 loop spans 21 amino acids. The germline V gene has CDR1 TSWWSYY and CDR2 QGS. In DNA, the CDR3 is TGTGCTCTTGGGGAAGGTCCCTACTGGGGGCCCCGCACCACCTTGACAGAACAACTCTTCTTT. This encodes CALGEGPYWGPRTTLTEQLFF.

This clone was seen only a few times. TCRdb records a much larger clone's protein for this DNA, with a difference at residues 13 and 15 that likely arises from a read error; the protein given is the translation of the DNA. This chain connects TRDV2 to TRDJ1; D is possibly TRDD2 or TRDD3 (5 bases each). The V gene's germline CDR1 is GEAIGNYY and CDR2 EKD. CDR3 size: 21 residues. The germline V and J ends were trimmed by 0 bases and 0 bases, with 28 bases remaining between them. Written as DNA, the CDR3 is TGTGCCTGTGACACCCCTTATCAGGCCTTCAAGGGGAATTCTTACACCGATAAACTCATCTTT. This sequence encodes CACDTPYQAFKGNSYTDKLIF.

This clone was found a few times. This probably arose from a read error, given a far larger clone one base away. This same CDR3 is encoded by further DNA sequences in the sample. Written as DNA, the CDR3 is TGTGCTTATAGGAGTTGGTACCACGTCGGTACTGGGGGCCACACCGATAAACTCATCTTC. It codes for CAYRSWYHVGTGGHTDKLIF. The V gene call is TRAV38-2/DV8, and the J gene call is absent; the table's D gene call, TRDD3, was not cross checked with the DNA. This CDR3 comprises 20 residues. Per the germline V gene, CDR1 is TSESDYY and CDR2 is QEAYKQQN.

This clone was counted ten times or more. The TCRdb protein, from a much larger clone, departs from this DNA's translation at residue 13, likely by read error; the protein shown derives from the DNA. The CDR3 region is CAFKGAGVGIRRDDKLIF. In DNA form, the CDR3 reads TGTGCCTTTAAGGGCGCCGGGGTGGGAATACGCAGAGACGATAAACTCATCTTT. The chain carries TRDV3 and TRDJ1; TRDD3 might be the D (5 bases). V was shortened by 1 base and J by 4 bases, with 28 bases between the two germline ends. Germline lookup yields CDR1 TVYSNPD and CDR2 GDNSRS (reference sequence). The length of the CDR3 is 18 residues.

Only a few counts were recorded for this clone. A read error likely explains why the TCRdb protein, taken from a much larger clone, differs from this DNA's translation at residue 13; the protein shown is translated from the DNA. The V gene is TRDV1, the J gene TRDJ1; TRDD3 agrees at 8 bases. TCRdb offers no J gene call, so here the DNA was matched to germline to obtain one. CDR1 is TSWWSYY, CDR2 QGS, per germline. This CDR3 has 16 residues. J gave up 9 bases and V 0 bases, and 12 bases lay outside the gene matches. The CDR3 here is CALGELRTWGSTELIF. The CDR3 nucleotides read TGTGCTCTTGGGGAACTTCGGACCTGGGGGAGTACAGAACTCATCTTT.

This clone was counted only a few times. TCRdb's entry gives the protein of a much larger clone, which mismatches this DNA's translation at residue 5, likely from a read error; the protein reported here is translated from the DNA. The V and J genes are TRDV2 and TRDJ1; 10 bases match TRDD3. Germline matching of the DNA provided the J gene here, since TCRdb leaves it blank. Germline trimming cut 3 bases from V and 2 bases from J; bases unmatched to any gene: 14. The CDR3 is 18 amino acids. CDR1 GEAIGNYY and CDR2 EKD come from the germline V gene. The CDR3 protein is CACDAVTAGGYGTDKLIF. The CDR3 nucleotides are TGTGCCTGTGACGCCGTTACGGCTGGGGGATATGGAACCGATAAACTCATCTTT.